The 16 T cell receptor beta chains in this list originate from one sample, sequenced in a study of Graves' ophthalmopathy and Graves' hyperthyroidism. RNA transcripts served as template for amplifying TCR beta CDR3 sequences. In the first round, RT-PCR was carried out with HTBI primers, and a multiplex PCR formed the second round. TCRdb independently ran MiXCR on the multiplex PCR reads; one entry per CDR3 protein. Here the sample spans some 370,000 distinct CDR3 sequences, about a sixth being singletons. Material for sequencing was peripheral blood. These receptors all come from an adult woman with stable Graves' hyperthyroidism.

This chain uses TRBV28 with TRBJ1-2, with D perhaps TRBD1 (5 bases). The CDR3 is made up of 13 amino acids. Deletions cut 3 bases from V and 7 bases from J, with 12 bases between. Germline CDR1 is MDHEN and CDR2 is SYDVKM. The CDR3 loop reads CASSLQGESGYTF. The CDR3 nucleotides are TGTGCCAGCAGTTTGCAGGGTGAGAGTGGCTACACCTTC.

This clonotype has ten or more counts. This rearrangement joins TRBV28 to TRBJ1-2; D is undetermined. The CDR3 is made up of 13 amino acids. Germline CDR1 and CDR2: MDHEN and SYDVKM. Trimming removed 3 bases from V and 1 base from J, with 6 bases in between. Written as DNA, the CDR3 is TGTGCCAGCAGTTTGGGTCTTAACTATGGCTACACCTTC. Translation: CASSLGLNYGYTF.

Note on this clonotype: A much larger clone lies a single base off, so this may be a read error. CDR3 DNA: TGTGCCAGCGGTTACAGCAGGGAGTATGGCTACGCCTTC. It translates to CASGYSREYGYAF. The chain employs TRBV6-5 and TRBJ1-2, with a weak D call TRBD1 (5 bases). Germline lookup yields CDR1 MNHEY and CDR2 SVGAGI. This CDR3 spans 13 amino acids.

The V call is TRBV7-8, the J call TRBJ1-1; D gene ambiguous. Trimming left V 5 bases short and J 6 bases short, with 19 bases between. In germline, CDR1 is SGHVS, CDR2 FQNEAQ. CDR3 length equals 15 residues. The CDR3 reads CASSPTGVGYAEAFF. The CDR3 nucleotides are TGTGCCAGCAGCCCGACCGGAGTGGGCTACGCTGAAGCTTTCTTT.

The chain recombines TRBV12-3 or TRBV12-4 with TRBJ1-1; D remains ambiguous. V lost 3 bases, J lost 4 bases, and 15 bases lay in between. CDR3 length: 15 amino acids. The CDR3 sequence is CASSFAPLLGTEAFF. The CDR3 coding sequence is TGTGCCAGCAGTTTCGCGCCCCTTCTAGGCACTGAAGCTTTCTTT.

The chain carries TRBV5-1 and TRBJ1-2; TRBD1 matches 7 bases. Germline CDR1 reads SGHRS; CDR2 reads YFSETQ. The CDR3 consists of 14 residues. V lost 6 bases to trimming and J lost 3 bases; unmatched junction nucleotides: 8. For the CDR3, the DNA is TGCGCCAGCACTCTAAACAGGGGTGACTATGGCTACACCTTC. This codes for CASTLNRGDYGYTF.

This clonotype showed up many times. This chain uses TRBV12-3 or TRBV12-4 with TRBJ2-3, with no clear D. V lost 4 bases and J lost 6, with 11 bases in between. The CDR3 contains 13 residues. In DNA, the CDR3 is TGTGCCAGCAGTTATAATAGCTACGATACGCAGTATTTT. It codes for CASSYNSYDTQYF.

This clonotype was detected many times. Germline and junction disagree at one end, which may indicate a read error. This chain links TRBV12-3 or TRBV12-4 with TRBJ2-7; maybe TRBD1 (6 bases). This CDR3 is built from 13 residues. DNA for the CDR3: TGTGTCAGCAGTGGGGGCCAATCCTACGAGCAGTACTTC. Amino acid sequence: CVSSGGQSYEQYF.

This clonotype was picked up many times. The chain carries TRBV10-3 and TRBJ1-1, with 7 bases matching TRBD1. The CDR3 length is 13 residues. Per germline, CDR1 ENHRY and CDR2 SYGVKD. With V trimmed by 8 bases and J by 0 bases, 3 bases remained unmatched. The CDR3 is CAIRQGLNTEAFF. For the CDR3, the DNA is TGTGCCATCCGACAGGGCCTGAACACTGAAGCTTTCTTT.

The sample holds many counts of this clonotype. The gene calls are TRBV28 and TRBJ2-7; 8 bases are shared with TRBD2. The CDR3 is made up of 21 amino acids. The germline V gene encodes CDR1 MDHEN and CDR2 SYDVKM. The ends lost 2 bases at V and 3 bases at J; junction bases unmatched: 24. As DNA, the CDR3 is TGTGCCAGCAGTTTAAGTCTCGACTGGGCGGGAGGCGTCGTGGGGCTCTACGAGCAGTACTTC. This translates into CASSLSLDWAGGVVGLYEQYF.

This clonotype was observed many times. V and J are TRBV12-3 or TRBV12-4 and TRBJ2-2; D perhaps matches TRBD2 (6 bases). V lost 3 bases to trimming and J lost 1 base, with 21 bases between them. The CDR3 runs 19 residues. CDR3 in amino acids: CASSFIAAGGSGNTGELFF. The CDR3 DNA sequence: TGTGCCAGCAGTTTTATCGCCGCTGGGGGTAGCGGGAACACCGGGGAGCTGTTTTTT.

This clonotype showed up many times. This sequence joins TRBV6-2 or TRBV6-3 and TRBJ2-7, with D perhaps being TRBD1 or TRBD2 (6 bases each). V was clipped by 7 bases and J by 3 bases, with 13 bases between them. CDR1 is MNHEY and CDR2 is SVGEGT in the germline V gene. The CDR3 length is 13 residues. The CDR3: CASTSGAGYEQYF. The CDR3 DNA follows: TGTGCCAGCACCTCGGGGGCGGGCTACGAGCAGTACTTC.

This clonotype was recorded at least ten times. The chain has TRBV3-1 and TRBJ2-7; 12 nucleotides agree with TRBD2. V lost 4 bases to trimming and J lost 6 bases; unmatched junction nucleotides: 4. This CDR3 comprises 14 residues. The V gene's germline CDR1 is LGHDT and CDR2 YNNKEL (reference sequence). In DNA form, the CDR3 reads TGTGCCAGCAGCCCGACTAGCGGGAGCATCGAGCAGTACTTC. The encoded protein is CASSPTSGSIEQYF.

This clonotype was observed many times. CDR3 region: CASSGTQGSNEQYF. DNA of the CDR3: TGTGCCAGCAGTGGGACGCAGGGATCGAACGAGCAGTACTTC. The chain is built from TRBV6-1 and TRBJ2-7; perhaps TRBD1 as D (5 bases). CDR1 MNHNS and CDR2 SASEGT come from the germline V gene. CDR3 length equals 14 residues. Trimming took 4 bases from V and 5 from J, leaving 15 bases between them.

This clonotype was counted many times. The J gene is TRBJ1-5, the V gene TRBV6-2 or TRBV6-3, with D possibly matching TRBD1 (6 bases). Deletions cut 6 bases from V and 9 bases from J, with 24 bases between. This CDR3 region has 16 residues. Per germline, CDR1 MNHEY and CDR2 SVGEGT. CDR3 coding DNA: TGTGCCAGCAGCGAAGCCGGGACAACCACCGTTCGGCCCCAGCATTTT. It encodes CASSEAGTTTVRPQHF.

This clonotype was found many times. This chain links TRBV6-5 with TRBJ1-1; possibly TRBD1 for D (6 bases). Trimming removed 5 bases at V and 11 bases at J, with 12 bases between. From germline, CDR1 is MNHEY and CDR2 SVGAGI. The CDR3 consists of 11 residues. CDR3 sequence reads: CASSPSGAAFF. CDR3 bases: TGTGCCAGCAGTCCCTCGGGGGCCGCTTTCTTT.